A single T cell receptor beta chain is shown here with its context. Some clones are missing from TCRdb's copy, which holds only in-frame ones; the method was immunoSEQ multiplex PCR. The table shows about 100,000 clones, with 80% to 95% occurring only once. The data were obtained in a study of T cell changes during pregnancy in multiple sclerosis. Deletions cut 2 bases from V and 3 bases from J, with 4 bases between. The CDR3 sequence is 12 residues long. CDR1 and CDR2 from the germline V gene are SEHNR and FQNEAQ (reference sequence). This sample comprised peripheral blood, obtained in the third trimester of pregnancy. The chain has TRBV7-9 and TRBJ2-5; D unclear. The TCR originated in a female donor in good health, enrolled as a control in a pregnancy study. CDR3 in amino acids: CASSLIEETQYF. The DNA for the CDR3 is TGTGCCAGCAGCTTAATCGAAGAGACCCAGTACTTC. Full variable domain (rest looked up from reference TRBV7-9 and TRBJ2-5): DTGVSQNPRHKITKRGQNVTFRCDPISEHNRLYWYRQTLGQGPEFLTYFQNEAQLEKSRLLSDRFSAERPKGSFSTLEIQRTEQGDSAMYLCASSLIEETQYFGPGTRLLVL.